This is a list of T cell receptor beta chains from one sample in a study of early T cells in non-severe SARS-CoV-2 infection. Via MiXCR, TCRdb re-called the 5' RACE reads, giving one row per CDR3 protein. The sample records around 40,000 distinct CDR3 sequences, roughly 6% being singletons. The sample taken for sequencing was whole blood. The receptor set was obtained from an adult who was a healthcare worker with PCR-confirmed SARS-CoV-2 infection or an uninfected control (not recorded which). The conserved cysteine and the conserved F or W are not part of the CDR3 here. Fields, in order: V gene, CDR3 protein.

v_gene: TRBV12-3/TRBV12-4
CDR3aa: ASSFGIGRGPNYGYT

v_gene: TRBV28
CDR3aa: ASSFGPEGPGTQY

v_gene: TRBV12-3/TRBV12-4
CDR3aa: ASTLRTAYGYT

v_gene: TRBV28
CDR3aa: ASRTGPHNEQF

v_gene: TRBV19
CDR3aa: ASSLTGTGNTIY

v_gene: TRBV6-5
CDR3aa: ASSYEGETGGYT

v_gene: TRBV14
CDR3aa: ASSQDRAGSAFPEQY

v_gene: TRBV6-6
CDR3aa: ASSHQPGQGGNQPQH

v_gene: TRBV5-1
CDR3aa: ASHGTSGFLETQY

v_gene: TRBV11-2
CDR3aa: ASSPDRVPFEKLF

v_gene: TRBV7-3
CDR3aa: ASSPAPLAGGRLEQF

v_gene: TRBV7-7
CDR3aa: ASSQTGTSLFDEQF

v_gene: TRBV6-6
CDR3aa: ASSLVGSTDTQY

v_gene: TRBV3-1
CDR3aa: ASSQQATNEKLF

v_gene: TRBV5-1
CDR3aa: ASSLRYAYEQY

v_gene: TRBV30
CDR3aa: AWSRRVKTDTQY

v_gene: TRBV7-2
CDR3aa: ASSLVGLAGGNEQF

v_gene: TRBV28
CDR3aa: ASTSNSPLH

v_gene: TRBV20-1
CDR3aa: SALERESSYEQY

v_gene: TRBV10-3
CDR3aa: ATKEASGRETQY

v_gene: TRBV27
CDR3aa: ASSTGGGQGINEQF

v_gene: TRBV2
CDR3aa: ASSEWSELSEAF